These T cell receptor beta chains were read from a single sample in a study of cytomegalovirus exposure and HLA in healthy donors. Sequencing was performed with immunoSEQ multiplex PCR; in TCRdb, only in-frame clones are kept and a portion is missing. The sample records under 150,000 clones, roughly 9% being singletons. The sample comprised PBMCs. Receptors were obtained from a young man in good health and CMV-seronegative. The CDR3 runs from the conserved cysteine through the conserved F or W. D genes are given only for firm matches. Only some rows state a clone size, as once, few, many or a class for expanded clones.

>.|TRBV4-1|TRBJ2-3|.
CASSRPFTDTQYF
TGCGCCAGCTCTCGTCCTTTCACAGATACGCAGTATTTT
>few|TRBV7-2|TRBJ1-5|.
CASSLGAGGSKQPQHF
TGTGCCAGCAGCTTAGGCGCGGGAGGGTCAAAACAGCCCCAGCATTTT
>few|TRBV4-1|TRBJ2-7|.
CASSHLRAEQYF
TGCGCCAGCAGCCATTTGCGAGCCGAGCAGTACTTC
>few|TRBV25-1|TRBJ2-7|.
CASSPQQGLGPYEQYF
TGTGCCAGCAGTCCTCAACAGGGCCTGGGTCCCTACGAGCAGTACTTC
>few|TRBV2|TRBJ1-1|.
CASSEIPGNTEAFF
TGTGCCAGCAGTGAAATCCCAGGGAACACTGAAGCTTTCTTT
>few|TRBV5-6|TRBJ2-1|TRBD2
CASRIAGANEQFF
TGTGCCAGCAGAATAGCGGGAGCGAATGAGCAGTTCTTC
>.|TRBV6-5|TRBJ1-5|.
CASSHQPGLDQPQHF
TGTGCCAGCAGTCATCAACCAGGGCTGGATCAGCCCCAGCATTTT
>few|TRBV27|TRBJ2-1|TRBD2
CASSFRRIAGGYNEQFF
TGTGCCAGCAGTTTCCGCCGAATAGCGGGGGGCTACAATGAGCAGTTCTTC
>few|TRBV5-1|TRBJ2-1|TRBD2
CASSPGGNNEQFF
TGCGCCAGCAGCCCGGGGGGGAACAATGAGCAGTTCTTC
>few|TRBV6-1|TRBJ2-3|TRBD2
CASRGLAGGTDTQYF
TGTGCCAGCAGGGGACTAGCGGGGGGGACAGATACGCAGTATTTT
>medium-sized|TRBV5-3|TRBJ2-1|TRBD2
CARSTTGTSGYNEQFF
TGTGCCAGAAGCACAACCGGGACTAGCGGTTACAATGAGCAGTTCTTC
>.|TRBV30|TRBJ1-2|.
CAWSVRAGDYGYTF
TGTGCCTGGAGTGTACGCGCCGGTGACTATGGCTACACCTTC
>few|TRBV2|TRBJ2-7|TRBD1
CASSEKGQGCYEQYF
TGTGCCAGCAGTGAAAAAGGACAGGGGTGCTACGAGCAGTACTTC
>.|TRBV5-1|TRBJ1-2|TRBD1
CASSSSRGPNGYTF
TGCGCCAGCAGCTCCTCGAGGGGGCCCAATGGCTACACCTTC
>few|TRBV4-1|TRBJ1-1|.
CASRTRAGDTEAFF
TGCGCCAGCAGGACCAGGGCAGGGGATACTGAAGCTTTCTTT
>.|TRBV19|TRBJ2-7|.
CASRSDSSHYEQYF
TGTGCCAGTAGGTCGGACAGCTCCCACTACGAGCAGTACTTC
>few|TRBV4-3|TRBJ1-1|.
CASSHVGTEDMNTEAFF
TGCGCCAGCAGCCACGTTGGGACTGAAGATATGAACACTGAAGCTTTCTTT
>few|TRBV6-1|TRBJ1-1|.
CASSLGLQYTEAFF
TGTGCCAGCAGTCTCGGACTCCAGTACACTGAAGCTTTCTTT
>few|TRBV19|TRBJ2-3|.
CASSIAPGDTQYF
TGTGCCAGTAGTATAGCACCGGGGGATACGCAGTATTTT
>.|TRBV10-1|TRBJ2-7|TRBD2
CASSEWSLAAGEQYF
TGCGCCAGCAGTGAGTGGTCGCTAGCGGCGGGCGAGCAGTACTTC
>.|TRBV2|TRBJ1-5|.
CASSEFSGVQPQHF
TGTGCCAGCAGTGAGTTCTCAGGGGTTCAGCCCCAGCATTTT
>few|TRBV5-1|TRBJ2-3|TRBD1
CASRRKQGAGDTQYF
TGCGCCAGCAGAAGAAAACAGGGGGCCGGGGATACGCAGTATTTT
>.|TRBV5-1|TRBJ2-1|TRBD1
CASSLGGTGYNEQFF
TGCGCCAGCAGCTTGGGAGGGACAGGTTACAATGAGCAGTTCTTC
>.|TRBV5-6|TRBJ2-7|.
CASSLGAGRTYEQYF
TGTGCCAGCAGCTTGGGGGCGGGACGGACCTACGAGCAGTACTTC
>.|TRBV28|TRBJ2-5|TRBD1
CASSSGQGEAVGETQYF
TGTGCCAGCAGTTCAGGACAGGGTGAAGCAGTAGGAGAGACCCAGTACTTC
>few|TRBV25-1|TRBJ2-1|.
CASSDKGGGFEQFF
TGTGCCAGCAGTGACAAAGGGGGGGGTTTCGAGCAGTTCTTC
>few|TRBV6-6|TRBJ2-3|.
CASSYDPREADTQYF
TGTGCCAGCAGTTACGACCCCCGGGAAGCAGATACGCAGTATTTT
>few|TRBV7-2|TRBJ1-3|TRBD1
CASSLGQGGIGNTIYF
TGTGCCAGCAGCTTAGGACAGGGGGGAATTGGAAACACCATATATTTT
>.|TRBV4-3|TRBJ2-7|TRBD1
CASSQGAGGEPYEQYF
TGCGCCAGCAGCCAAGGGGCAGGGGGCGAACCGTACGAGCAGTACTTC
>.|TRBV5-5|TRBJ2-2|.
CASSLVSLNTGELFF
TGTGCCAGCAGCTTGGTTAGCCTGAACACCGGGGAGCTGTTTTTT
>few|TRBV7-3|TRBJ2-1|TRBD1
CASSKGQGAGDEQFF
TGTGCCAGCAGCAAGGGACAGGGGGCAGGTGATGAGCAGTTCTTC
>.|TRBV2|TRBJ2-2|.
CASNQVSGELFF
TGTGCCAGCAATCAGGTTTCCGGGGAGCTGTTTTTT
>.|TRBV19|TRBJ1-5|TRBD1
CASSFLGQGLGPQHF
TGTGCCAGTAGTTTCCTAGGACAGGGCCTAGGGCCCCAGCATTTT